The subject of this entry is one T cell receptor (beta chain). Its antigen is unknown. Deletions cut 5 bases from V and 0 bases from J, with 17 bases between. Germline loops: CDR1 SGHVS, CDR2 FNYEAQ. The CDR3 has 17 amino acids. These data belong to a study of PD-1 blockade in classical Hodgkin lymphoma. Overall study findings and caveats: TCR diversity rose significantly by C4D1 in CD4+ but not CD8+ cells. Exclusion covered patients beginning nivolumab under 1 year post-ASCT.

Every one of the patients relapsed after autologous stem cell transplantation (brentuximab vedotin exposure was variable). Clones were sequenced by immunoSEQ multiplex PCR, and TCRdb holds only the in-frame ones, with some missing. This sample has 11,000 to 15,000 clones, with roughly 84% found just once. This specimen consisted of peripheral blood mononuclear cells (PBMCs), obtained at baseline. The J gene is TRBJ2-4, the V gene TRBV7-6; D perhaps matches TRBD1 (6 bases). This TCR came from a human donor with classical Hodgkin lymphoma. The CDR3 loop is CASSPRRGSLAKNIQYF. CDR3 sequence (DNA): TGTGCCAGCAGCCCCCGCAGGGGATCCCTAGCCAAAAACATTCAGTACTTC.